The 14 T cell receptor beta chains below were found in one sample sequenced in a study of blood T cell repertoires in COVID-19. Method: immunoSEQ multiplex PCR; TCRdb's copy keeps in-frame clones and lacks some. The data show about 100,000 clones, around nine tenths seen once. Sequencing was carried out using peripheral blood. The receptors shown here come from an elderly woman with acute or convalescent COVID-19.

V gene TRBV25-1 combines with J gene TRBJ2-3; 10 positions match TRBD2. V lost 2 bases to trimming and J lost 6 bases; unmatched junction nucleotides: 8. The CDR3 is 16 residues long. The germline V gene has CDR1 MGHDK and CDR2 SYGVNS. The CDR3 coding sequence is TGTGCCAGCAGTGAACCAAGCGGGGGGGCCGCGGATACGCAGTATTTT. It is translated as CASSEPSGGAADTQYF.

The rearrangement links TRBV5-1 to TRBJ1-5, with TRBD1 identical over 7 bases. V lost 4 bases, J lost 5 bases, and 6 bases stayed unmatched. Germline V gives CDR1 SGHRS, CDR2 YFSETQ. This CDR3 spans 14 amino acids. In DNA form, the CDR3 reads TGCGCCAGCAGCCCGGAGGGGGCCTATCAGCCCCAGCATTTT. Protein product: CASSPEGAYQPQHF.

J is TRBJ1-2 and V is TRBV10-3; perhaps TRBD1 as D (5 bases). The germline CDR1 and CDR2 sequences are ENHRY and SYGVKD. CDR3 length equals 15 residues. Between the trimmed V and J ends, which lost 3 bases and 5 bases, there was a span of 16 bases. CDR3 in amino acids: CAISDLEGAAYGYTF. CDR3 nucleotides: TGTGCCATCAGTGATCTCGAAGGGGCCGCATATGGCTACACCTTC.

The rearrangement uses TRBV4-1 and TRBJ2-5, with D unresolved. V was pared by 0 bases and J by 4 bases, with 18 bases between. Germline CDR1 MGHRA, CDR2 YSYEKL. The CDR3 contains 17 residues. The CDR3 is CASSQDRAQRSGETQYF. The CDR3 DNA reads as TGCGCCAGCAGCCAAGATAGAGCGCAGAGGTCTGGAGAGACCCAGTACTTC.

The CDR3 spells CASSSGSSNEKLFF. The CDR3 DNA follows: TGTGCCAGCAGCTCCGGGAGTAGTAATGAAAAACTGTTTTTT. J is TRBJ1-4 and V is TRBV7-6; no clear D. The CDR3 sequence is 14 residues long. V lost 4 bases, J lost 4 bases, and 10 bases lay in between. Germline loops: CDR1 SGHVS, CDR2 FNYEAQ.

The rearrangement uses TRBV9 and TRBJ1-2, with 9 bases identical to TRBD1. V trimming: 4 bases; J trimming: 3 bases; junction bases outside the gene matches: 7. This CDR3 has 15 amino acids. CDR1 is SGDLS, CDR2 YYNGEE, per germline. CDR3: CASSPTTGGDYGYTF. In DNA, the CDR3 is TGTGCCAGCAGCCCCACGACAGGGGGAGACTATGGCTACACCTTC.

The rearrangement links TRBV9 to TRBJ2-7; TRBD2 matches at 14 bases. J lost 4 bases, V lost 3 bases, and 6 bases had no gene match. In germline, CDR1 is SGDLS, CDR2 YYNGEE. This CDR3 is built from 16 residues. CDR3 sequence: CASSARLAGGRYEQYF. CDR3 bases: TGTGCCAGCAGCGCCCGACTAGCGGGGGGGAGGTACGAGCAGTACTTC.

The chain combines TRBV29-1 with TRBJ1-2; the match to TRBD1 covers 8 bases. V trimming: 7 bases; J trimming: 4 bases; junction bases outside the gene matches: 5. The CDR3 extends over 12 amino acids. Germline CDR1 and CDR2: SQVTM and ANQGSEA. The CDR3 region has the DNA TGCAGCGCTGCCAGGGGGCCCTATGGCTACACCTTC. Protein sequence: CSAARGPYGYTF.

The chain couples TRBV4-1 to TRBJ2-2; tentatively, D is TRBD2 (5 bases). The CDR3 runs to 13 residues. V dropped 1 base and J dropped 6 bases, with 6 bases sitting between them. The V gene's germline CDR1 is MGHRA and CDR2 YSYEKL. CDR3 DNA: TGCGCCAGCAGCCAAGCGAGGGCCGGGGAGCTGTTTTTT. Translated, it gives CASSQARAGELFF.

This clone was seen a few times. The rearrangement links TRBV19 to TRBJ1-1, with a weak D call TRBD1 (6 bases). The CDR3 extends over 15 amino acids. V lost 6 bases to trimming and J lost 1 base, with 15 bases between them. Germline lookup yields CDR1 LNHDA and CDR2 SQIVND (reference sequence). CDR3 sequence reads: CASRDNRVGNTEAFF. For the CDR3, the DNA is TGTGCCAGTAGGGACAACAGGGTAGGGAACACTGAAGCTTTCTTT.

The J gene is TRBJ2-2, the V gene TRBV2; 14 bases map to TRBD2. Germline assignment: CDR1 SNHLY and CDR2 FYNNEI. Unmatched junction bases numbered 13, after V lost 8 bases and J lost 8 bases. The CDR3 totals 17 residues. CDR3 coding DNA: TGTGCCAGCGGATCCCAGGGACTAGCGGGAGTAGGAGGGGAGCTGTTTTTT. This codes for CASGSQGLAGVGGELFF. The variable domain in full, completed from reference TRBV2 and TRBJ2-2, reads EPEVTQTPSHQVTQMGQEVILRCVPISNHLYFYWYRQILGQKVEFLVSFYNNEISEKSEIFDDQFSVERPDGSNFTLKIRSTKLEDSAMYFCASGSQGLAGVGGELFFGEGSRLTVL.

The sample holds one count of this clone. The rearrangement links TRBV5-1 to TRBJ2-5, with D perhaps matching TRBD1 (5 bases). The CDR3 is made up of 13 amino acids. Germline V gene sequence: CDR1 SGHRS, CDR2 YFSETQ. The ends were cut back, 4 bases at V and 1 base at J, with 8 bases in the middle. CDR3 sequence (DNA): TGCGCCAGCAGCGGTCAGGGCCAAGAGACCCAGTACTTC. Translation gives CASSGQGQETQYF.

The chain couples TRBV5-1 to TRBJ2-7, with D possibly being TRBD1 (5 bases). The germline V and J ends were trimmed by 4 bases and 5 bases, with 19 bases remaining between them. The CDR3 is 15 residues long. Germline-derived CDR1 and CDR2 are SGHRS and YFSETQ. The CDR3 DNA reads as TGCGCCAGCAGCCTAAAGGGCCCCCAGGACAACGAGCAGTACTTC. It is translated as CASSLKGPQDNEQYF.

V and J are TRBV7-2 and TRBJ1-4; a possible D gene is TRBD1 (6 bases). Deletions cut 2 bases from V and 7 bases from J, with 14 bases between. CDR1 and CDR2 (germline): SGHTA, FQGNSA. The CDR3 runs to 15 residues. The CDR3 loop reads CASSLFGRGAEKLFF. CDR3 nucleotides: TGTGCCAGCAGCTTATTTGGCAGGGGAGCTGAAAAACTGTTTTTT.